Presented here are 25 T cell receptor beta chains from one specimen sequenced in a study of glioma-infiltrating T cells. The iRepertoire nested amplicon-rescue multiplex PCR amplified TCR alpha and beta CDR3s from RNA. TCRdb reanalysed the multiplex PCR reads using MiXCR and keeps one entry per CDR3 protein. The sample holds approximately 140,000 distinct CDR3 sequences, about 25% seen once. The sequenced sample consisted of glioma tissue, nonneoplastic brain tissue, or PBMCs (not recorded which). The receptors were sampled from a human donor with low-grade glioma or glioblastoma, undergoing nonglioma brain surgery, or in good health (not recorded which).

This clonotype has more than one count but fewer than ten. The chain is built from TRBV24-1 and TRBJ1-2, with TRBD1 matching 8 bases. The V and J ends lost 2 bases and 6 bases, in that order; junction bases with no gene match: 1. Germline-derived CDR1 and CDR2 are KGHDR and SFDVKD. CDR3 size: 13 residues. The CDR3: CATSDWTGNGYTF. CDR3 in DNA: TGTGCCACCAGTGATTGGACAGGGAATGGCTACACCTTC.

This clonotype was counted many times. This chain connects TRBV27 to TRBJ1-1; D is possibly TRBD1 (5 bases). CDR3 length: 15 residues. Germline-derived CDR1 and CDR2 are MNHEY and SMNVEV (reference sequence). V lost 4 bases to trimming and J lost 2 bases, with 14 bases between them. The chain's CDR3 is CASSWGVSLNTEAFF. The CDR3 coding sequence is TGTGCCAGCAGTTGGGGGGTGAGTTTAAACACTGAAGCTTTCTTT.

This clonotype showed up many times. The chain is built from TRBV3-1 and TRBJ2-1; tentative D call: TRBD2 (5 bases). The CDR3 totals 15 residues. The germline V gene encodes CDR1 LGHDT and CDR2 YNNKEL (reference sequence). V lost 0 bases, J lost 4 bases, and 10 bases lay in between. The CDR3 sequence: CASSQEPGSYNEQFF. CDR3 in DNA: TGTGCCAGCAGCCAAGAACCGGGGTCATACAATGAGCAGTTCTTC.

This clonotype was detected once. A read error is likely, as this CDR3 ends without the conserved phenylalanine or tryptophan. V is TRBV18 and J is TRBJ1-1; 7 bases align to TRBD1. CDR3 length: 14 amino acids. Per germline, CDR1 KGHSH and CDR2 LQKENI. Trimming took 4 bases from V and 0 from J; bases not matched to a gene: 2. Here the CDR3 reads CASSRDSLNTEAFL. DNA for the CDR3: TGTGCCAGCTCACGGGACAGCTTGAACACTGAAGCTTTCCTT.

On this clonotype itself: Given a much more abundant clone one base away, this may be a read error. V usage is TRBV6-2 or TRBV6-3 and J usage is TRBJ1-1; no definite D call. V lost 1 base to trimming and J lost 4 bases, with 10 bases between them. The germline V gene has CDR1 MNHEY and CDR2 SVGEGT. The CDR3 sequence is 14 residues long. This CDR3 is CASSYFSVSTEAFF. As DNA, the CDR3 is TGTGCCAGCAGTTACTTTTCTGTGAGCACTGAAGCTTTCTTT.

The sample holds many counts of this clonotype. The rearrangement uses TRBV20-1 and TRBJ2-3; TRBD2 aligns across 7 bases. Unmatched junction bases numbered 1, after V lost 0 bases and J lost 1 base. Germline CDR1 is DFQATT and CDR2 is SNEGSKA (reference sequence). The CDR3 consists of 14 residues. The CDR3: CSAREGGGTDTQYF. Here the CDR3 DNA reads TGCAGTGCTAGAGAGGGAGGGGGCACAGATACGCAGTATTTT.

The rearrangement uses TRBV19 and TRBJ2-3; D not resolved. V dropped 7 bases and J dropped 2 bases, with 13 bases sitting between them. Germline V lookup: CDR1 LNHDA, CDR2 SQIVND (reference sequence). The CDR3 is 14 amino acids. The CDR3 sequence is CASTSDGITDTQYF. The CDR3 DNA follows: TGTGCCAGTACCTCGGACGGAATCACAGATACGCAGTATTTT.

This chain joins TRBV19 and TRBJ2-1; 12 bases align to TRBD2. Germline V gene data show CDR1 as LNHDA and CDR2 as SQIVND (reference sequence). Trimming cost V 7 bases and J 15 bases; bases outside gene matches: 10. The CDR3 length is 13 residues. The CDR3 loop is CASKRLAGERPFF. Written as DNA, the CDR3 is TGTGCCAGTAAGAGACTAGCGGGGGAGAGGCCGTTCTTC. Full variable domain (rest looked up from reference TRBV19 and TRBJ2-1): DGGITQSPKYLFRKEGQNVTLSCEQNLNHDAMYWYRQDPGQGLRLIYYSQIVNDFQKGDIAEGYSVSREKKESFPLTVTSAQKNPTAFYLCASKRLAGERPFFGPGTRLTVL.

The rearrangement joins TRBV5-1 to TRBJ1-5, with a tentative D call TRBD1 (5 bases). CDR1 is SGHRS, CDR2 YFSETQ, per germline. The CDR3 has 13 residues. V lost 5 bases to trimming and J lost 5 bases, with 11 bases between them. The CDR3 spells CASSSGTDQPQHF. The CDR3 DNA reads TGCGCCAGCAGTTCGGGGACGGATCAGCCCCAGCATTTT.

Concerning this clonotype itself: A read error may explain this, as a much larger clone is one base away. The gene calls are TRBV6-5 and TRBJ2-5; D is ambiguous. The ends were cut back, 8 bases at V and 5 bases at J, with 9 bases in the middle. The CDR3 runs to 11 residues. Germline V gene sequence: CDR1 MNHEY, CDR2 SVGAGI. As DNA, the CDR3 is TGTGCCAGCGCCCTCTCGGAGACCCAGTACTTC. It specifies CASALSETQYF.

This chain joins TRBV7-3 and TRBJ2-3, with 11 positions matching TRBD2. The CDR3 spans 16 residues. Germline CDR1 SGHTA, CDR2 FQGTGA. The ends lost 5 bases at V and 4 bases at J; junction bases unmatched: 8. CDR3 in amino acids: CASSLLLAGGPDTQYF. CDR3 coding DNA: TGTGCCAGCAGCCTCCTCCTAGCGGGGGGCCCAGATACGCAGTATTTT.

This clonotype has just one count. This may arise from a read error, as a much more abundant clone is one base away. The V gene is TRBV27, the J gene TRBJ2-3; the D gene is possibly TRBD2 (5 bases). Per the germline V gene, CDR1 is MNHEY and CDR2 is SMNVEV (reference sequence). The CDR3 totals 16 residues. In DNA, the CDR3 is TGTGCCAGCATTTTACCCCGGGGAACGGGGACAGATACGCAGTATTTT. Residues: CASILPRGTGTDTQYF.

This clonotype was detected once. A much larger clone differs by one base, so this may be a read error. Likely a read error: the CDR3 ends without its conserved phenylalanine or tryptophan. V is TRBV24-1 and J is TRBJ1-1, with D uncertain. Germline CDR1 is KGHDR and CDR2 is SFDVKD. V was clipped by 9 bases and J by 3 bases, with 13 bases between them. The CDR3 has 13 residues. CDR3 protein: CATSYRADTEAFL. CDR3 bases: TGTGCCACCTCCTATAGGGCAGACACTGAAGCTTTCCTT.

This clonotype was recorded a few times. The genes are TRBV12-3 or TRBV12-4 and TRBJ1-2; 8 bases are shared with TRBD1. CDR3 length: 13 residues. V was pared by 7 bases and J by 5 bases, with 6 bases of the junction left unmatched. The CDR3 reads CASTPTGVYGYTF. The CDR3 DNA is TGTGCCAGCACCCCGACAGGGGTGTATGGCTACACCTTC.

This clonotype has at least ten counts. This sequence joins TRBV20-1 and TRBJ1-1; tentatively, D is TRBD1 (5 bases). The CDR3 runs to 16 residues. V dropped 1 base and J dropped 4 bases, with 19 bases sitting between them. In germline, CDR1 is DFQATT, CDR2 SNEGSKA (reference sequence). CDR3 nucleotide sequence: TGCAGTGCTAGAGGAGGGGTGGCCAAGTTTGGCACTGAAGCTTTCTTT. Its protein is CSARGGVAKFGTEAFF.

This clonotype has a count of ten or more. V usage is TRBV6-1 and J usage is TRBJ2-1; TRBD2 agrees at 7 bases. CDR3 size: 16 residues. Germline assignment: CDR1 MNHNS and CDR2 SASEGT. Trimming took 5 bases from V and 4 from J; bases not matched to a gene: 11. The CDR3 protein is CASSSRASGDYNEQFF. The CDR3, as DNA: TGTGCCAGCAGTTCAAGAGCTAGCGGCGATTACAATGAGCAGTTCTTC.

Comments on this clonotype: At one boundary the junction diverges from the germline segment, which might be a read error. CDR3 in amino acids: CASSPYRAFTGTQYF. The CDR3 DNA reads as TGTGCCAGCAGTCCGTACCGGGCCTTCACAGGTACGCAGTATTTT. This chain uses TRBV28 with TRBJ2-3; possibly TRBD1 for D (5 bases). This CDR3 comprises 15 residues. CDR1 is MDHEN and CDR2 is SYDVKM in the germline V gene.

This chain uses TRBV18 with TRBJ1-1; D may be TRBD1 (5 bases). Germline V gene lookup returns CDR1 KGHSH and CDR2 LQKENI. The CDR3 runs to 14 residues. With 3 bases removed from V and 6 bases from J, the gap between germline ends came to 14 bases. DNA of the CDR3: TGTGCCAGCTCACCTGGCAGGGAGAAATCTGAAGCTTTCTTT. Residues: CASSPGREKSEAFF.

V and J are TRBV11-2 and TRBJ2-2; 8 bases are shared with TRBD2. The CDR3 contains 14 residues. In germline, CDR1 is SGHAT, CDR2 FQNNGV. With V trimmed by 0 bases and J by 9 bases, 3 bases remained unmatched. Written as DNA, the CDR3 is TGTGCCAGCAGCTTAGACGGGGGGGCCCGGGAGCTGTTTTTT. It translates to CASSLDGGARELFF.

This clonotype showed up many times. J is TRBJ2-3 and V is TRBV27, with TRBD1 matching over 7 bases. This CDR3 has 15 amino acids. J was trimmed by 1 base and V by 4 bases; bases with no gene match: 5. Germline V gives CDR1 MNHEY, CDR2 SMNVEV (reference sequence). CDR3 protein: CASSSYRGGTDTQYF. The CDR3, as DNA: TGTGCCAGCAGTTCATACAGGGGTGGCACAGATACGCAGTATTTT.

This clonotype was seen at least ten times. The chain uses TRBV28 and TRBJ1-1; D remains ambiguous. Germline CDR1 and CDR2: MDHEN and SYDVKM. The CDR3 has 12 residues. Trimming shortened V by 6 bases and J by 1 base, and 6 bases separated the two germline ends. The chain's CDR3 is CASREQNTEAFF. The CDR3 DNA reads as TGTGCCAGCAGAGAACAGAACACTGAAGCTTTCTTT.

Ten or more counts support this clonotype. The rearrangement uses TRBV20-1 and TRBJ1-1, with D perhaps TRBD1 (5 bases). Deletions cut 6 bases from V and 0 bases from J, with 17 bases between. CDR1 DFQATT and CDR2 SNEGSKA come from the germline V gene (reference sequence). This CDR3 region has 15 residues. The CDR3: CSAPDQRGMNTEAFF. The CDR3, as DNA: TGCAGTGCCCCTGACCAGAGGGGAATGAACACTGAAGCTTTCTTT.

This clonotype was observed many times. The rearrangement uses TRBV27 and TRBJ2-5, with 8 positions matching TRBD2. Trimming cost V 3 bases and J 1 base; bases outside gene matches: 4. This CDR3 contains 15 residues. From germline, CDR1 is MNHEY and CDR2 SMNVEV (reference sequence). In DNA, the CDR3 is TGTGCCAGCAGTTTGGTAGCGGGGCGCCAAGAGACCCAGTACTTC. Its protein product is CASSLVAGRQETQYF.

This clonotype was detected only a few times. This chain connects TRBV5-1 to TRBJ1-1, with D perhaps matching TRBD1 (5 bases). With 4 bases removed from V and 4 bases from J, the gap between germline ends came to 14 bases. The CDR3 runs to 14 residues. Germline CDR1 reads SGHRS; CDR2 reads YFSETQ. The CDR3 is CASSMTVGSTEAFF. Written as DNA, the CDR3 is TGCGCCAGCAGCATGACAGTGGGGTCCACTGAAGCTTTCTTT.

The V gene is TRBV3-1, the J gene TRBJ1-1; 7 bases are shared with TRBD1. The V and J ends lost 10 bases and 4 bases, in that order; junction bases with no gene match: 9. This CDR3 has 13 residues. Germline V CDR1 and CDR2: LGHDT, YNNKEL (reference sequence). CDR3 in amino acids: CATSQGWGTEAFF. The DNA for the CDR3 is TGTGCCACCTCACAGGGGTGGGGCACTGAAGCTTTCTTT.